A few counts support the clone carrying this T cell receptor beta chain. The antigen is undetermined. This record belongs to a study of T cell repertoires in cytomegalovirus infection. As for the study in general: Use of recently identified HLA-C-restricted and well-studied HLA-B-restricted CMV epitopes was part of the study. It can be stated that public TCR beta signatures indicated CMV infection as well as a matching HLA type. Study-level points and caveats: Identification of carriers of CMV plus the relevant HLA was performed using cumulative public TCR beta family frequency. The ex vivo response showed dominance by HLA-C-restricted CMV-specific TCR beta clonotypes.

The CDR3 consists of 13 residues. In germline, CDR1 is SGHTA, CDR2 FQGNSA. Trimming left V 5 bases short and J 4 bases short, with 8 bases between. TCRdb passed the reads through MiXCR, listing each CDR3 protein once. The data contain some 700,000 distinct CDR3 sequences, 33% of them singletons. The source was cultured PBMCs, collected from culture after CMV antigen stimulation. This clonotype originated in a human donor in good health (CMV status not recorded). Some clones in this sample may be carry-over from other donors' samples. This chain joins TRBV7-2 and TRBJ2-2; D ambiguous. CDR3: CASSTLATGELFF. For the CDR3, the DNA is TGTGCCAGCAGCACGCTGGCCACCGGGGAGCTGTTTTTT.